A single sample is the source of the 22 T cell receptor beta chains below, sequenced in a study of blood T cells in healthy people across ages. The authors ran a second PCR of roughly 6 to 12 cycles using a sample-barcoded 5' primer and a J-beta primer mix. One entry per CDR3 protein results from TCRdb running MiXCR on the 5' RACE reads. The profile covers 550,000 to 700,000 distinct CDR3 sequences, with about 26% appearing a single time and less than 20% taken by the ten largest. The specimen was blood. These receptors were taken from an older woman in good health.

The V and J genes are TRBV11-1 and TRBJ2-2, with D unresolved. The CDR3 covers 12 residues. Germline V gene sequence: CDR1 SGHAT, CDR2 FQDESV (reference sequence). The V end lost 5 bases, the J end lost 1 base, and 2 bases lay between the germline ends. The CDR3 coding sequence is TGTGCCAGCAGCAAGAACACCGGGGAGCTGTTTTTT. This sequence encodes CASSKNTGELFF. The whole variable domain, remainder taken from reference TRBV11-1 and TRBJ2-2, is EAEVAQSPRYKITEKSQAVAFWCDPISGHATLYWYRQILGQGPELLVQFQDESVVDDSQLPKDRFSAERLKGVDSTLKIQPAELGDSAMYLCASSKNTGELFFGEGSRLTVL.

This clonotype occurred a few times. The chain uses TRBV20-1 and TRBJ1-1; 7 nucleotides align to TRBD1. Germline V gene data show CDR1 as DFQATT and CDR2 as SNEGSKA (reference sequence). The length of the CDR3 is 14 residues. V trimming: 2 bases; J trimming: 9 bases; junction bases outside the gene matches: 12. CDR3 residues: CSARSRTGLNQAFF. The CDR3 DNA reads as TGCAGTGCTAGATCCCGGACAGGCCTTAACCAAGCTTTCTTT.

The chain joins TRBV5-1 to TRBJ1-2; TRBD1 matches 10 bases. The CDR3 spans 16 residues. V lost 5 bases to trimming and J lost 7 bases; unmatched junction nucleotides: 14. Germline CDR1 is SGHRS and CDR2 is YFSETQ. The CDR3 here is CASRQLTDRGRIGYTF. The CDR3 DNA reads as TGCGCCAGCAGACAGCTTACGGACAGGGGGAGGATTGGCTACACCTTC.

The sample holds a few counts of this clonotype. The chain carries TRBV4-3 and TRBJ2-5; 7 bases fit TRBD1. There are 15 residues in the CDR3. V was pared by 0 bases and J by 2 bases, with 3 bases of the junction left unmatched. CDR1 and CDR2 (germline): LGHNA, YSLEER. In nucleotides, the CDR3 is TGCGCCAGCAGCCAAGATTCGGGACAGCAAGAGACCCAGTACTTC. This gives the protein CASSQDSGQQETQYF.

This chain connects TRBV7-2 to TRBJ2-7; D assignment may be TRBD1 or TRBD2 (5 bases each). The V end was cut by 1 base, the J end by 3 bases, with 16 bases between. Germline CDR1 reads SGHTA; CDR2 reads FQGNSA. CDR3 length: 16 residues. CDR3 DNA sequence: TGTGCCAGCAGCTTAGACCTTGGGACGGGTTTCTACGAGCAGTACTTC. Translating gives CASSLDLGTGFYEQYF.

This clonotype was counted a few times. The chain is built from TRBV6-4 and TRBJ2-7; 8 bases map to TRBD1. The V and J ends lost 0 bases and 6 bases, in that order; junction bases with no gene match: 1. Germline-derived CDR1 and CDR2 are MRHNA and SNTAGT. The CDR3 runs to 13 residues. The CDR3 coding sequence is TGTGCCAGCAGTGACTCAGGACAGGGCGAGCAGTACTTC. It translates to CASSDSGQGEQYF.

This clonotype was detected a few times. V is TRBV20-1 and J is TRBJ2-2; tentatively, D is TRBD2 (6 bases). Germline loops: CDR1 DFQATT, CDR2 SNEGSKA (reference sequence). This CDR3 region has 14 residues. The V end lost 6 bases, the J end lost 4 bases, and 15 bases lay between the germline ends. The DNA for the CDR3 is TGCAGTGCCCCATGGATGGGAGGCACCGGGGAGCTGTTTTTT. It translates to CSAPWMGGTGELFF.

The rearrangement joins TRBV15 to TRBJ2-4; a weak D match, TRBD1 (6 bases). The CDR3 sequence is 16 residues long. Per germline, CDR1 LNHNV and CDR2 YYDKDF (reference sequence). V lost 5 bases, J lost 1 base, and 15 bases lay in between. DNA for the CDR3: TGTGCCACCAGCGGGGCCTTTCAGGGGGCCAAAAACATTCAGTACTTC. Amino acids: CATSGAFQGAKNIQYF.

This clonotype has a count of ten or more. The gene calls are TRBV4-2 and TRBJ2-7; 8 nucleotides align to TRBD1. The germline gives CDR1 LGHNA, CDR2 YNFKEQ. Germline trimming cut 4 bases from V and 7 bases from J; bases unmatched to any gene: 15. The CDR3 spans 16 residues. CDR3 nucleotides: TGTGCCAGCAGCCCAAGTCCTTGGGGACAGGACGGGGAGCAGTACTTC. Translation gives CASSPSPWGQDGEQYF.

This chain links TRBV25-1 with TRBJ2-3; 8 nucleotides line up with TRBD2. Germline trimming cut 4 bases from V and 10 bases from J; bases unmatched to any gene: 19. The CDR3 runs to 17 residues. Germline CDR1 reads MGHDK; CDR2 reads SYGVNS. The chain's CDR3 is CASSAFGGAYAEHSQYF. Here the CDR3 DNA reads TGTGCCAGCAGTGCCTTCGGGGGGGCGTACGCGGAACACTCGCAGTATTTT.

In its sample, this clonotype was seen a few times. The gene calls are TRBV7-2 and TRBJ1-3, with D tentatively TRBD1 (6 bases). The germline CDR1 and CDR2 sequences are SGHTA and FQGNSA. The CDR3 has 16 residues. V lost 5 bases and J lost 0, with 14 bases in between. CDR3 nucleotide sequence: TGTGCCAGCAGCGCCCAGACAGGCTACTCTGGAAACACCATATATTTT. Translated: CASSAQTGYSGNTIYF.

This clonotype was seen just once. The chain is built from TRBV14 and TRBJ2-1; D might be TRBD2 (5 bases). Germline lookup yields CDR1 SGHDN and CDR2 FVKESK. The CDR3 has 14 amino acids. V lost 1 base and J lost 9, with 13 bases in between. The CDR3 sequence is CASSQVTTAGEQFF. The DNA of the CDR3 is TGTGCCAGCAGCCAAGTAACCACGGCGGGTGAGCAGTTCTTC. The full variable domain, with the rest looked up from reference TRBV14 and TRBJ2-1, is EAGVTQFPSHSVIEKGQTVTLRCDPISGHDNLYWYRRVMGKEIKFLLHFVKESKQDESGMPNNRFLAERTGGTYSTLKVQPAELEDSGVYFCASSQVTTAGEQFFGPGTRLTVL.

Ten or more counts support this clonotype. A read error may produce the germline difference seen at one junction end. This chain joins TRBV3-1 and TRBJ2-7, with a weak D call TRBD1 (6 bases). This CDR3 is 11 amino acids long. The germline CDR1 and CDR2 sequences are LGHDT and YNNKEL (reference sequence). The CDR3 DNA follows: TGTGCCAGCAGCCGTGACAGGAGAAAAGACTTC. Translating gives CASSRDRRKDF.

The sample holds a few counts of this clonotype. The V call is TRBV5-6, the J call TRBJ1-2, with D possibly being TRBD1 (5 bases). The germline gives CDR1 SGHDT, CDR2 YYEEEE. CDR3 length equals 14 residues. Trimming removed 0 bases at V and 5 bases at J, with 11 bases between. The CDR3 DNA reads TGTGCCAGCAGCTTGGGGGCAGGGTTGTATGGCTACACCTTC. Amino acids: CASSLGAGLYGYTF.

There are a few counts of this clonotype. The gene calls are TRBV2 and TRBJ1-3; 8 bases map to TRBD1. The CDR3 length is 14 residues. The trim removed 6 bases at V and 3 bases at J, leaving 4 bases unmatched. Germline CDR1 SNHLY, CDR2 FYNNEI. The CDR3 bases are TGTGCCAGCAGAAACGGACAGGGTGGAAACACCATATATTTT. Translating gives CASRNGQGGNTIYF.

The chain carries TRBV9 and TRBJ1-6; D remains ambiguous. The germline V gene encodes CDR1 SGDLS and CDR2 YYNGEE. This CDR3 spans 13 amino acids. V lost 0 bases and J 9 bases, leaving 7 bases between the germline ends. This chain's CDR3 is CASSVGWGSPLHF. In DNA, the CDR3 is TGTGCCAGCAGCGTAGGCTGGGGTTCACCCCTCCACTTT.

This rearrangement joins TRBV6-6 to TRBJ2-5, with 8 bases that match TRBD1. Germline values: CDR1 MNHNY, CDR2 SVGAGI (reference sequence). This CDR3 has 13 residues. V was clipped by 6 bases and J by 7 bases; unmatched bases: 7. The CDR3 sequence: CASSSGQAGTQYF. The CDR3 DNA is TGTGCCAGCAGCTCGGGACAGGCAGGGACCCAGTACTTC.

The chain couples TRBV12-3 or TRBV12-4 to TRBJ2-5; D might be TRBD2 (5 bases). The CDR3 loop spans 14 amino acids. V lost 6 bases and J lost 1, with 12 bases in between. DNA of the CDR3: TGTGCCAGCAGCCGGAGCGGTATCCAAGAGACCCAGTACTTC. It codes for CASSRSGIQETQYF.

This clonotype was seen a handful of times. The rearrangement uses TRBV18 and TRBJ1-2; 7 bases align to TRBD1. Germline CDR1 is KGHSH and CDR2 is LQKENI. This CDR3 has 13 residues. Unmatched junction bases numbered 5, after V lost 2 bases and J lost 8 bases. CDR3 sequence (DNA): TGTGCCAGCTCACCATCAGACAGGGACGGCTACACCTTC. It specifies CASSPSDRDGYTF.

The chain combines TRBV12-3 or TRBV12-4 with TRBJ1-2; TRBD1 matches 8 bases. Trimming took 7 bases from V and 8 from J; bases not matched to a gene: 18. The CDR3 is 16 residues long. CDR3 bases: TGTGCCAGCATCGCCGGGGCCAGGGGGCGCGTAGAGGGCTACACCTTC. The encoded protein is CASIAGARGRVEGYTF.

The CDR3 loop is CSATQGLRAEQYF. Here the CDR3 DNA reads TGCAGTGCAACACAGGGTCTCAGGGCCGAGCAGTACTTC. V gene TRBV20-1 combines with J gene TRBJ2-7; D possibly corresponds to TRBD1 (6 bases). Germline V CDR1 and CDR2: DFQATT, SNEGSKA (reference sequence). CDR3 length: 13 amino acids. The V end lost 6 bases, the J end lost 6 bases, and 18 bases lay between the germline ends.

This clonotype was counted a few times. The junction differs from germline at one of its ends, possibly a read error. The chain is built from TRBV7-2 and TRBJ1-2, with TRBD1 matching over 7 bases. Germline V gene lookup returns CDR1 SGHTA and CDR2 FQGNSA. The CDR3 covers 15 residues. CDR3 bases: TGCGCCAGCAGCTTAGCAGGGGGGGCGGGTTATGGCTACACCTTC. Amino acid sequence: CASSLAGGAGYGYTF.